The clone carrying this TCR beta chain has more than one count but fewer than ten. V lost 6 bases, J lost 5 bases, and 8 bases stayed unmatched. The CDR3 is 14 amino acids. Per germline, CDR1 SGHRS and CDR2 YFSETQ. The data derive from a study of T-cell reconstitution after alpha-beta-depleted transplantation in children. Unique molecular identifiers were incorporated during preparation of the TCRbeta library. TCRdb ran MiXCR on the PCR reads and lists one entry per CDR3 protein. The sample has about 110,000 distinct CDR3 sequences; about 6.4% are singletons. The specimen comprised PBMCs, mostly from graft donor cells, sampled 360 days after TCRalphabeta/CD19-depleted stem cell transplant. This clonotype was sampled from a male patient between 2 and 15 years old who had a stem cell transplant for acute lymphoblastic leukemia, so the T cells may come from the graft donor. The chain recombines TRBV5-1 with TRBJ1-1; 9 nucleotides agree with TRBD1. DNA of the CDR3: TGCGCCAGCACACGGAGACAGGGGGAGACTGAAGCTTTCTTT. Protein: CASTRRQGETEAFF. The whole variable domain, filled in from reference TRBV5-1 and TRBJ1-1, reads KAGVTQTPRYLIKTRGQQVTLSCSPISGHRSVSWYQQTPGQGLQFLFEYFSETQRNKGNFPGRFSGRQFSNSRSEMNVSTLELGDSALYLCASTRRQGETEAFFGQGTRLTVV.